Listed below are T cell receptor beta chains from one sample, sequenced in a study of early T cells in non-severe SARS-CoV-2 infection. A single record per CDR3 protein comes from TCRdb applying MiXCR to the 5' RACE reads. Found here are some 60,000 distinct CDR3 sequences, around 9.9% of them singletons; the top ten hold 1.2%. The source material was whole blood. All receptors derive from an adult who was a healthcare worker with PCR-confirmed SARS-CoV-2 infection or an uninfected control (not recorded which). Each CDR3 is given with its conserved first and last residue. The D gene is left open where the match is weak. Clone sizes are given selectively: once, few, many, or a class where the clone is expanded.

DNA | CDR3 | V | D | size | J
TGTGCCAGCAGCTTAGATGGGACTAGCGGGGGGCTAAACACCGGGGAGCTGTTTTTT | CASSLDGTSGGLNTGELFF | TRBV11-2 | TRBD2 | NA | TRBJ2-2
TGTGCCAGCAGCCCCTACGGGACTAGCGGGGGCCTTTACAATGAGCAGTTCTTC | CASSPYGTSGGLYNEQFF | TRBV7-3 | TRBD2 | NA | TRBJ2-1
TGTGCCAGCAGTTCCTCCGAGGACAGGCGAGATACGCAGTATTTT | CASSSSEDRRDTQYF | TRBV11-3 | TRBD1 | NA | TRBJ2-3
TGTGCCAGCAGCTTAGGGACAGTGAAAGAGACCCAGTACTTC | CASSLGTVKETQYF | TRBV7-6 | NA | many | TRBJ2-5
TGCGCCAGCAGATTCGGATCCCAAGAGACCCAGTACTTC | CASRFGSQETQYF | TRBV5-1 | NA | NA | TRBJ2-5
TGTGCCAGCAGTCGGGCCATGAGCTCTGGAAACACCATATATTTT | CASSRAMSSGNTIYF | TRBV6-5 | NA | few | TRBJ1-3
TGCGCCAGCAGCCGCCGTGACAGGGGGACAGAGACCCAGTACTTC | CASSRRDRGTETQYF | TRBV5-1 | TRBD1 | NA | TRBJ2-5
TGTGCCAGCAGTATGTACGGGACCCCTGAAGCTTTCTTT | CASSMYGTPEAFF | TRBV6-6 | NA | NA | TRBJ1-1
TGTGCCAGCAGCTTAAGCGGGGCCCGCACAGATACGCAGTATTTT | CASSLSGARTDTQYF | TRBV7-3 | NA | NA | TRBJ2-3
TGTGCCAGTTCCGGGACAGGGGGCGCGGGGGAGACCCAGTACTTC | CASSGTGGAGETQYF | TRBV28 | TRBD1 | few | TRBJ2-5
TGCGCCAGCAGCCAACCAACCCGACGGCTCACTGAAGCTTTCTTT | CASSQPTRRLTEAFF | TRBV4-1 | NA | many | TRBJ1-1
TGTGCCAGCAGCTCACAGGGACAGGGCGTGAGGACCGGGGAGCTGTTTTTT | CASSSQGQGVRTGELFF | TRBV7-8 | TRBD1 | NA | TRBJ2-2
TGTGCCAGTACCGCATCGGGGGCCAACGTCCTGACTTTC | CASTASGANVLTF | TRBV19 | NA | few | TRBJ2-6
TGCGCCAGCAGCTTGACGGGGATTGGGCACATGGGCACTGAAGCTTTCTTT | CASSLTGIGHMGTEAFF | TRBV5-1 | NA | NA | TRBJ1-1
TGTGCCAGTAGACTACAGGGGACCTCATTATATGGCTACACCTTC | CASRLQGTSLYGYTF | TRBV19 | TRBD1 | NA | TRBJ1-2
TGTGCCAGCAGTTACGGGCCTAGCGGGCCCGCAGATACGCAGTATTTT | CASSYGPSGPADTQYF | TRBV6-6 | TRBD2 | NA | TRBJ2-3
TGTGTCAGCAGCATGCCCACAGGGTGGAACACCGGGGAGCTGTTTTTT | CVSSMPTGWNTGELFF | TRBV5-6 | NA | NA | TRBJ2-2
TGCGCCAGCAGCCAAGGACCGACTAGCGGGGGGGCCAAAAACATTCAGTACTTC | CASSQGPTSGGAKNIQYF | TRBV4-1 | TRBD2 | many | TRBJ2-4
TGTGCCACCAGTGATCCCGGGGGACCAGATACGCAGTATTTT | CATSDPGGPDTQYF | TRBV24-1 | NA | NA | TRBJ2-3
TGCAGTGCTAGTATCTCGGGGAATTCACCCCTCCACTTT | CSASISGNSPLHF | TRBV20-1 | NA | few | TRBJ1-6
TGCGCCAGCAGCTCGACTAGTGCTGGGGCCAACGTCCTGACTTTC | CASSSTSAGANVLTF | TRBV5-1 | NA | few | TRBJ2-6